These 5 T cell receptor beta chains originate from one sample sequenced in a study of blood T cell repertoires in COVID-19. This table comes from immunoSEQ multiplex PCR, and its TCRdb copy is limited to in-frame clones, with some not included. This table has 450,000 or so clones, 80% to 90% appearing once. Sequencing used peripheral blood. The origin of the receptors is a man between 18 and 29 years old with COVID-19, enrolled during active disease.

V is TRBV5-1 and J is TRBJ2-2, with TRBD2 identical over 9 bases. CDR3 length: 15 amino acids. Trimming at V came to 0 bases and at J to 8 bases, leaving 5 bases not matched to a gene. Per germline, CDR1 SGHRS and CDR2 YFSETQ. This chain's CDR3 is CASSLGTSVVGELFF. DNA of the CDR3: TGCGCCAGCAGCTTGGGGACTAGCGTGGTAGGGGAGCTGTTTTTT.

The rearrangement uses TRBV19 and TRBJ2-7; 14 nucleotides line up with TRBD2. CDR1 is LNHDA and CDR2 is SQIVND in the germline V gene (reference sequence). Trimming cost V 3 bases and J 2 bases; bases outside gene matches: 18. The CDR3 is 21 amino acids. CDR3 nucleotide sequence: TGTGCCAGTAGTATTAGACCAGGGTCGACTAGCGGGAGGGCCATCCCCTACGAGCAGTACTTC. As protein: CASSIRPGSTSGRAIPYEQYF.

This clone was detected once. This chain uses TRBV7-7 with TRBJ1-4; D is possibly TRBD1 (6 bases). Trimming pared 1 base from V and 0 bases from J, leaving 6 bases between. The CDR3 runs to 15 residues. Germline values: CDR1 SSHAT, CDR2 FNYEAQ (reference sequence). In nucleotides, the CDR3 is TGTGCCAGCAGCTTAGGGACAGCAACTAATGAAAAACTGTTTTTT. Amino acid sequence: CASSLGTATNEKLFF.

V gene TRBV18 combines with J gene TRBJ2-7; 8 positions match TRBD2. The CDR3 totals 14 residues. With V trimmed by 6 bases and J by 2 bases, 6 bases remained unmatched. In germline, CDR1 is KGHSH, CDR2 LQKENI. CDR3 protein: CASSSGGGPYEQYF. Here the CDR3 DNA reads TGTGCCAGCTCGTCGGGGGGGGGCCCCTACGAGCAGTACTTC.

The J gene is TRBJ2-3, the V gene TRBV10-1; D possibly corresponds to TRBD2 (7 bases). V lost 2 bases to trimming and J lost 0 bases, with 9 bases between them. The germline V gene encodes CDR1 WNHNN and CDR2 SYGVQD (reference sequence). The CDR3 is made up of 15 amino acids. The CDR3 sequence: CASSEAGASTDTQYF. Written as DNA, the CDR3 is TGCGCCAGCAGTGAGGCGGGGGCCAGCACAGATACGCAGTATTTT.